This TCR beta chain was identified during a study of T cell responses to AZD1222 COVID-19 vaccine. Sequencing used immunoSEQ multiplex PCR; TCRdb keeps in-frame clones, though not all of them. The sample gives about 140,000 clones, approximately 93% of which show up once; more than 10% is in the top ten. Comment on this clone: Its antigen is unidentified.

Regarding the study as a whole: Nearly half of spike-specific TCRs reportedly target variant regions that are unmutated in the B.1.351 and B.1.1.7 variants. Seropositive at baseline were only a handful of AZD1222 recipients. Repertoires were obtained only post-peak T cell response.

The germline V gene encodes CDR1 SGHRS and CDR2 YFSETQ. The CDR3 runs 14 residues. The V end was cut by 0 bases, the J end by 4 bases, with 10 bases between. This rearrangement joins TRBV5-1 to TRBJ1-1, with a possible D match to TRBD1 (5 bases). The input for sequencing was peripheral blood, taken after recovery from COVID-19. This receptor was taken from an adult who had recovered from COVID-19. CDR3 DNA sequence: TGCGCCAGCAGCTTGGAGCCTAGGGGCACTGAAGCTTTCTTT. Translating gives CASSLEPRGTEAFF.